This T cell receptor (beta chain) derives from a study of blood T cell repertoires in COVID-19. Study-wide background: The origin of the acute and convalescent COVID-19 samples was the United States, Italy and Spain. PBMCs, B-cell-depleted T cells, or T cells provided the cDNA or gDNA that made up the material.

This CDR3 spans 13 amino acids. V gave up 5 bases and J gave up 7 bases, with 11 bases separating them. Germline assignment: CDR1 SGHTA and CDR2 FQGTGA. This clone was found many times. In the study's own analysis: Estimated nucleated cell counts came from reference gene primer amplification. This table comes from immunoSEQ multiplex PCR, and its TCRdb copy is limited to in-frame clones, with some not included. V, J and clone size derive from that table, while D and trimming were established from the DNA sequence. The table lists 180,000 or so clones, roughly 81% of them singletons. Sample: peripheral blood. The source of this sequence is a man aged 40-49 years who had recovered from COVID-19. This chain connects TRBV7-3 to TRBJ2-2; tentatively, D is TRBD1 (5 bases). In DNA, the CDR3 is TGTGCCAGCAGCGTAGGGCAGGGCGGGGAGCTGTTTTTT. Its protein product is CASSVGQGGELFF.